The sample holds one count of the clone carrying this TCR beta chain. The antigen is undetermined. Those who donated were healthy bone marrow donors. This sample was taken from a study of cytomegalovirus exposure and HLA in healthy donors. Study-level findings and limits: Confirmation in vitro established that a few CMV-associated chains were specific for CMV antigens.

Germline-derived CDR1 and CDR2 are SGHRS and YFSETQ. This CDR3 comprises 15 residues. V lost 4 bases to trimming and J lost 0 bases, with 11 bases between them. The PCR made use of 60 Vbeta and 13 Jbeta primers. Clones were read by immunoSEQ multiplex PCR, and TCRdb kept only the in-frame ones, dropping some. Found here are 200,000 to 250,000 clones, 75% to 80% of them singletons; the top ten hold around 1.7%. The rearrangement uses TRBV5-1 and TRBJ2-1, with D possibly TRBD2 on 5 matching bases. Input material: PBMCs. The clonotype originates from a man younger than 35 in good health and CMV-seronegative. The chain's CDR3 is CASSATGSSYNEQFF. The CDR3 nucleotides read TGCGCCAGCAGCGCCACGGGGAGCTCCTACAATGAGCAGTTCTTC.